The 2 T cell receptor beta chains presented below share a single source sample, sequenced in a study of human T cells and chemical hapten exposure. TCRdb reprocessed the RACE reads with MiXCR, giving one entry per CDR3 protein. Of more than 250,000 distinct CDR3 sequences in the sample, 7.7% were seen once. The time point here: pre-sensitization, week 0. Treatment defined: therapeutic diphenylcyclopropenone sensitization with weekly scalp DPC. This specimen was whole blood, taken in connection with sensitization to the hapten diphenylcyclopropenone (DPC). The receptors originated from a man between 18 and 29 years old with alopecia areata. Some clones in this sample may be carry-over from other donors' samples.

In its sample, this clonotype was seen many times. V is TRBV7-2 and J is TRBJ2-1; the D is unclear. The CDR3 runs to 13 residues. The germline V gene has CDR1 SGHTA and CDR2 FQGNSA. Trimming left V 1 base short and J 5 bases short, with 6 bases between. As DNA, the CDR3 is TGTGCCAGCAGCTTAGTCCTAAACAATGAGCAGTTCTTC. It translates to CASSLVLNNEQFF. Variable domain in full (rest from reference TRBV7-2 and TRBJ2-1): GAGVSQSPSNKVTEKGKDVELRCDPISGHTALYWYRQSLGQGLEFLIYFQGNSAPDKSGLPSDRFSAERTGGSVSTLTIQRTQQEDSAVYLCASSLVLNNEQFFGPGTRLTVL.

This clonotype has only a few counts. The gene calls are TRBV6-2 or TRBV6-3 and TRBJ2-1, with D perhaps TRBD1 (6 bases). Germline CDR1 reads MNHEY; CDR2 reads SVGEGT. This CDR3 has 14 amino acids. Trimming pared 7 bases from V and 5 bases from J, leaving 15 bases between. This chain's CDR3 is CASTTAYRDNEQFF. Written as DNA, the CDR3 is TGTGCCAGCACCACCGCGTACAGGGACAATGAGCAGTTCTTC.